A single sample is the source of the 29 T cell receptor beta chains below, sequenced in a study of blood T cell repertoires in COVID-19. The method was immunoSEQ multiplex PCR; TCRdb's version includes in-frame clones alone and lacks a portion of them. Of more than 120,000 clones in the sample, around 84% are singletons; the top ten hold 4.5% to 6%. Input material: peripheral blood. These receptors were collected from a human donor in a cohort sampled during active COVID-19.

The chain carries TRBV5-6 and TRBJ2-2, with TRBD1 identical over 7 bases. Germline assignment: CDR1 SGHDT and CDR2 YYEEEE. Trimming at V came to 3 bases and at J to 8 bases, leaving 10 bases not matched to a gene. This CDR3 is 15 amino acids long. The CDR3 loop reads CASSSARTGPGELFF. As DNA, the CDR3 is TGTGCCAGCAGCTCGGCTCGGACAGGACCGGGGGAGCTGTTTTTT.

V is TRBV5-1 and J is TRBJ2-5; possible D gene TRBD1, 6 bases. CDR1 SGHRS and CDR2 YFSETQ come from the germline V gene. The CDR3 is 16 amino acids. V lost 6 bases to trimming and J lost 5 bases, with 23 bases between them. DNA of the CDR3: TGCGCCAGCATGCTTGGTCTGGACAGCCCGGGGGAGACCCAGTACTTC. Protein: CASMLGLDSPGETQYF.

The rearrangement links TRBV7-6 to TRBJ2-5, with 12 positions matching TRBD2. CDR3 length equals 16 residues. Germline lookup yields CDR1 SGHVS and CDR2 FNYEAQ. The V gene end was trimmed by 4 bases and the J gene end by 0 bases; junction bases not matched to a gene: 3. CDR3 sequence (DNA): TGTGCCAGCAGCTACGGACTAGCGGGAAACCAAGAGACCCAGTACTTC. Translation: CASSYGLAGNQETQYF.

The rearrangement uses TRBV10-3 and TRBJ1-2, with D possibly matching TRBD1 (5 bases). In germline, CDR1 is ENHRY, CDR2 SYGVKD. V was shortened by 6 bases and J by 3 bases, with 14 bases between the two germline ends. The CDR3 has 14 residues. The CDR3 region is CAISGGRLDYGYTF. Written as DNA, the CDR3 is TGTGCCATCAGCGGGGGGAGGCTGGACTATGGCTACACCTTC.

Here the CDR3 reads CASSQQRQSNQPQHF. DNA for the CDR3: TGTGCCAGCAGCCAACAGAGACAAAGCAATCAGCCCCAGCATTTT. The chain is built from TRBV4-2 and TRBJ1-5; D gene ambiguous. V was shortened by 2 bases and J by 1 base, with 9 bases between the two germline ends. The germline V gene encodes CDR1 LGHNA and CDR2 YNFKEQ. The CDR3 runs to 15 residues.

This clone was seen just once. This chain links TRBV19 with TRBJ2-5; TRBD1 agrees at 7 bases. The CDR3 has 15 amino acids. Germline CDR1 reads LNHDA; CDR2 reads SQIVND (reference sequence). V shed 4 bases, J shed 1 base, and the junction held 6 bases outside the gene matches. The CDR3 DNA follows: TGTGCCAGTAGTACCAACAGGGACAGCCAAGAGACCCAGTACTTC. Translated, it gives CASSTNRDSQETQYF.

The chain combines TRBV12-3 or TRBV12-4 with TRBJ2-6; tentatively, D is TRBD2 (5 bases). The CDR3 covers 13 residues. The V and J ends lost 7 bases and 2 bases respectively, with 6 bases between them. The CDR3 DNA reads TGTGCCAGCAAGGAGGCTGGGGCCAACGTCCTGACTTTC. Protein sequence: CASKEAGANVLTF.

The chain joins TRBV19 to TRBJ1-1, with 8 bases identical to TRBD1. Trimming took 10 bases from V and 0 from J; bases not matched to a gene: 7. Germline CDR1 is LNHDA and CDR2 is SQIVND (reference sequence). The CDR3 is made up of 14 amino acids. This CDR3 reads CATGDRILNTEAFF. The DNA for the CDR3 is TGTGCCACCGGGGACAGGATATTGAACACTGAAGCTTTCTTT.

The chain's CDR3 is CAWSYGTAALNTEAFF. The CDR3 nucleotides read TGTGCCTGGAGTTATGGGACAGCCGCCCTGAACACTGAAGCTTTCTTT. The rearrangement joins TRBV30 to TRBJ1-1; TRBD1 matches at 7 bases. Germline V gives CDR1 GTSNPN, CDR2 SVGIG (reference sequence). The J segment lost 0 bases and the V segment lost 2 bases, leaving 9 bases of the junction unmatched. There are 16 residues in the CDR3.

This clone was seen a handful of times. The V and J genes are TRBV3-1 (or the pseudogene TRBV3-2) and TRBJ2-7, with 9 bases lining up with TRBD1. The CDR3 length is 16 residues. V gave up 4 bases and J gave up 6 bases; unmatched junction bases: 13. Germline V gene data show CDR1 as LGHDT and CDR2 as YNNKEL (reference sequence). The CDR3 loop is CASSPETGTGRSEQYF. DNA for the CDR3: TGTGCCAGCAGCCCGGAGACCGGGACAGGGCGCTCCGAGCAGTACTTC.

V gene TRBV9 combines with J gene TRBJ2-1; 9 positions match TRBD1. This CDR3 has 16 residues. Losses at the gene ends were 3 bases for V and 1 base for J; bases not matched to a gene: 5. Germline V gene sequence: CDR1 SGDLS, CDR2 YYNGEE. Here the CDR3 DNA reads TGTGCCAGCAGCGGTCCGGGACAGGGTTCCTACAATGAGCAGTTCTTC. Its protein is CASSGPGQGSYNEQFF. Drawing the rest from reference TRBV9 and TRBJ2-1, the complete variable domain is DSGVTQTPKHLITATGQRVTLRCSPRSGDLSVYWYQQSLDQGLQFLIQYYNGEERAKGNILERFSAQQFPDLHSELNLSSLELGDSALYFCASSGPGQGSYNEQFFGPGTRLTVL.

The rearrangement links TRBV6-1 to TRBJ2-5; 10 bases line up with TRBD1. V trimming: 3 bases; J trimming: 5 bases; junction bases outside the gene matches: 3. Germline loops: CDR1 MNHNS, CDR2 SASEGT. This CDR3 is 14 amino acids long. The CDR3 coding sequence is TGTGCCAGCAGTGAGACAGGGGGCGCGGAGACCCAGTACTTC. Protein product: CASSETGGAETQYF.

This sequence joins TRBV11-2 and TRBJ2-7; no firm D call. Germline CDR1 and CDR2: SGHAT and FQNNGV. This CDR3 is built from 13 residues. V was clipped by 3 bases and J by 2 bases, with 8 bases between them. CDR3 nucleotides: TGTGCCAGCAGCTTTGGCAGGACCTACGAGCAGTACGTC. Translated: CASSFGRTYEQYV.

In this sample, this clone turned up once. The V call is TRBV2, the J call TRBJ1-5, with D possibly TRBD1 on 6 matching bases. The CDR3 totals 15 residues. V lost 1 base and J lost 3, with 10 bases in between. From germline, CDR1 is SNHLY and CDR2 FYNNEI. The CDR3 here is CASSEVGQINQPQHF. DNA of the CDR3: TGTGCCAGCAGTGAAGTCGGACAGATCAATCAGCCCCAGCATTTT.

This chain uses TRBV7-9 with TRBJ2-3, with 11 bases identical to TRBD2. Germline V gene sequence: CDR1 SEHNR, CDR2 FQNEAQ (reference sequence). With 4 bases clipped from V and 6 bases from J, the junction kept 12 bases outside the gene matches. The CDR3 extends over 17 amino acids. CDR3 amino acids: CASSSSHSGGVADTQYF. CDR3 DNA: TGTGCCAGCAGCTCATCTCATAGCGGGGGGGTAGCCGATACGCAGTATTTT.

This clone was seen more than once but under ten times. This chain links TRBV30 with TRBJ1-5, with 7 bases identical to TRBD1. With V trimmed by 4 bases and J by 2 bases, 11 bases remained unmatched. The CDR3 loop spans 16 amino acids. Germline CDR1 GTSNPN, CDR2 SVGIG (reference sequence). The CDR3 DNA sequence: TGTGCCTGGACGGCCCCGACAGGGTCGCGCAATCAGCCCCAGCATTTT. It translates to CAWTAPTGSRNQPQHF.

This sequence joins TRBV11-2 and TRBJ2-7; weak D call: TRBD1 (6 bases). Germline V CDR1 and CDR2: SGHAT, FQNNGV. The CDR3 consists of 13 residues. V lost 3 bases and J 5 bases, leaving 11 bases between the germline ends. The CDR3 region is CASSFSQGNEQYF. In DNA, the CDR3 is TGTGCCAGCAGCTTTTCGCAGGGGAACGAGCAGTACTTC.

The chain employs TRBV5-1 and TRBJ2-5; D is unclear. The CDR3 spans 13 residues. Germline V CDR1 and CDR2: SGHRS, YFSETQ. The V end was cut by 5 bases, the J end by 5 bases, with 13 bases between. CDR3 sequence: CASSPELSETQYF. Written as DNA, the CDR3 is TGCGCCAGCAGTCCCGAACTTAGTGAGACCCAGTACTTC.

CDR3 amino acids: CASSLAHRGSTDTQYF. DNA of the CDR3: TGTGCCAGCAGCTTAGCGCATCGGGGAAGCACAGATACGCAGTATTTT. The J gene is TRBJ2-3, the V gene TRBV7-6; a possible D gene is TRBD2 (5 bases). CDR1 and CDR2 from the germline V gene are SGHVS and FNYEAQ. V lost 0 bases and J lost 0, with 10 bases in between. The CDR3 has 16 residues.

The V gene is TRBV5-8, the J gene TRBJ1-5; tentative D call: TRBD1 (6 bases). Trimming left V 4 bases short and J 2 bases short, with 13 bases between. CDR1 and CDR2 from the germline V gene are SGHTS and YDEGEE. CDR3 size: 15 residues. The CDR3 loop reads CASSPRAGGNQPQHF. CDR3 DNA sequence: TGTGCCAGCAGCCCCCGTGCAGGGGGCAATCAGCCCCAGCATTTT.

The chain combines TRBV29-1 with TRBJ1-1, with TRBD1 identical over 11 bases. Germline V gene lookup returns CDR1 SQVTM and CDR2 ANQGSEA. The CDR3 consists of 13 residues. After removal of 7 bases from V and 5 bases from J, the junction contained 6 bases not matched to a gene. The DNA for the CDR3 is TGCAGCGGAACCGGGACAGGGGGGACTGAAGCTTTCTTT. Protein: CSGTGTGGTEAFF.

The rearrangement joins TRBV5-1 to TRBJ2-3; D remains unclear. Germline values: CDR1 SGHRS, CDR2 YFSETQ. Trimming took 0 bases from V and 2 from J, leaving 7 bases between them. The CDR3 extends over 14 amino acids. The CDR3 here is CASSLGTATDTQYF. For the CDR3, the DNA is TGCGCCAGCAGCTTGGGTACAGCCACAGATACGCAGTATTTT.

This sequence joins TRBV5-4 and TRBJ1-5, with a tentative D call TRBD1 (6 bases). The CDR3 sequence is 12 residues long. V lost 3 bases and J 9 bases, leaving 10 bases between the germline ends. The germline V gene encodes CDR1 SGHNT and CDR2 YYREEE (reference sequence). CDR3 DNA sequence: TGTGCCAGCAGCTCTCAAGGGGGGCCCCAGCATTTT. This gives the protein CASSSQGGPQHF.

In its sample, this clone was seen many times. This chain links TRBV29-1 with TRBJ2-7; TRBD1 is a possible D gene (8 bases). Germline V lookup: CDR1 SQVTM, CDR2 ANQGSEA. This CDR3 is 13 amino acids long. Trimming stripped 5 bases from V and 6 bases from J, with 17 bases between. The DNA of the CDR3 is TGCAGCGTTCGGACAGGGAGGGGTCGCGAGCAGTACTTC. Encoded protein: CSVRTGRGREQYF.

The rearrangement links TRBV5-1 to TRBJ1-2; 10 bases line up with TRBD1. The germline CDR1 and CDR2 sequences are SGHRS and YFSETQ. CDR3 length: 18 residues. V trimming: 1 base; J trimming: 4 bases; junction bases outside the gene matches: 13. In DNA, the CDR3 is TGCGCCAGCAGCTTGAGCGGGGACAGGGGCTCCATTGGCTATGGCTACACCTTC. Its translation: CASSLSGDRGSIGYGYTF.

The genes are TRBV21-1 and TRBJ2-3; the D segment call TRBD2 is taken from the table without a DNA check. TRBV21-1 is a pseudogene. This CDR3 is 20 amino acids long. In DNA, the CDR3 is TGTGCCAGCAAGAAAGGTGGGGGGACTAGCGGGACCCAAAGCACAGATACGCAGTATTTT. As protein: CASKKGGGTSGTQSTDTQYF.

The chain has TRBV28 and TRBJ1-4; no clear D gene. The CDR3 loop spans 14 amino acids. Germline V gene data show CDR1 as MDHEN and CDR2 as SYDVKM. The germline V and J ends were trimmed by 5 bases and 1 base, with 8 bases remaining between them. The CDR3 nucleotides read TGTGCCAGCAGTAACGCGGGAACTAATGAAAAACTGTTTTTT. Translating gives CASSNAGTNEKLFF.

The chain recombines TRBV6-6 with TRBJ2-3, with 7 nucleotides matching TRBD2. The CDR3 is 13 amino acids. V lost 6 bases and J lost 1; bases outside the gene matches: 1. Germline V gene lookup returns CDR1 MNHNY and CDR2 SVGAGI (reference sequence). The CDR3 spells CASRAGGTDTQYF. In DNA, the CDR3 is TGTGCCAGCAGGGCGGGAGGCACAGATACGCAGTATTTT.

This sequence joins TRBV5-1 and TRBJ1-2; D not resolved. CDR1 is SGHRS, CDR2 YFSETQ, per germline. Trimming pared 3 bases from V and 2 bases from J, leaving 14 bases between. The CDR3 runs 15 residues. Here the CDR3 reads CASSSPVGENYGYTF. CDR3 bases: TGCGCCAGCAGCTCCCCGGTCGGGGAGAACTATGGCTACACCTTC.